The clone carrying this T cell receptor (beta chain) was detected once. This table comes from immunoSEQ multiplex PCR, and its TCRdb copy is limited to in-frame clones, with some not included. The sample carries some 78,000 clones, about nine tenths recorded once. This record comes from a study of blood T cell repertoires in COVID-19. The overall study: T cells, B-cell-depleted T cells, or PBMCs provided the cDNA or gDNA that served as material.

CDR3 size: 13 residues. The V end lost 5 bases, the J end lost 5 bases, and 12 bases lay between the germline ends. Looked up from germline, CDR1 is MNHEY and CDR2 is SVGEGT. The source is a man between 45 and 60 years old with active or convalescent COVID-19. The chain is built from TRBV6-2 or TRBV6-3 and TRBJ2-5, with D possibly TRBD1 on 6 matching bases. The sequencing input was peripheral blood. The chain's CDR3 is CASSLNRVETQYF. In DNA, the CDR3 is TGTGCCAGCAGTCTAAACAGGGTGGAGACCCAGTACTTC.